The sequence of this T cell receptor (beta chain) was determined in a study of blood T cell repertoires in COVID-19. The V gene's germline CDR1 is LGHDT and CDR2 YNNKEL (reference sequence). V gave up 6 bases and J gave up 1 base, with 6 bases separating them. The CDR3 runs 12 residues. Sequenced by immunoSEQ multiplex PCR; TCRdb stores in-frame clones only, minus some. The data hold some 380,000 clones, with 81% observed a single time. The rearrangement joins TRBV3-1 (or the pseudogene TRBV3-2) to TRBJ1-1, with D hard to call. This clonotype was obtained from a human donor with acute or convalescent COVID-19. The donor label of this sample is uncertain. Material for sequencing was peripheral blood. CDR3: CASSSGNTEAFF. The CDR3 coding sequence is TGTGCCAGCAGTTCCGGGAACACTGAAGCTTTCTTT.